What follows are 21 T cell receptor beta chains derived from one specimen sequenced in a study of T cell repertoires in cytomegalovirus infection (dated by TCRdb to between 2018 and 2021). Sequenced using an Illumina HiSeq 1500. TCRdb trimmed the raw reads at Q25, called clones with MiXCR and kept productive beta chains. Under each unique CDR3 protein, matching rows form one entry showing the most common genes and DNA. For this sample there are about half a million distinct CDR3 sequences; 33% appear just once. The top ten clones comprise about a sixth of the sample. The antigens for these receptors are not known. This sample's treatment or condition label indicates: in vitro stimulation with specific CMV peptide epitopes to enrich CMV-specific T cells. This sample comprised cultured PBMCs, obtained from culture after CMV antigen stimulation. All receptors derive from a human donor in good health (CMV status not recorded). Some clones in this sample may be carry-over from other donors' samples.

This clonotype was detected a few times. The J gene is TRBJ2-3, the V gene TRBV7-3; 7 bases are a match to TRBD1. Germline V lookup: CDR1 SGHTA, CDR2 FQGTGA. The CDR3 runs to 12 residues. The J segment lost 6 bases and the V segment lost 6 bases, leaving 3 bases of the junction unmatched. As DNA, the CDR3 is TGTGCCAGCAGTCAGACAGGGGATACGCAGTATTTT. Amino acids: CASSQTGDTQYF.

Concerning this clonotype: One base away lies a much larger clone, so this may be a sequencing read error. J is TRBJ1-2 and V is TRBV3-1; D is undetermined. V was cut by 0 bases and J by 7 bases, with 6 bases left in between. The length of the CDR3 is 12 residues. Germline V gene data show CDR1 as LGHDT and CDR2 as YNNKEL (reference sequence). The CDR3 here is CASSQEGIGYTF. The DNA of the CDR3 is TGTGCCAGCAGCCAAGAGGGGATTGGCTACACCTTC.

The chain carries TRBV7-9 and TRBJ2-3, with 10 positions matching TRBD2. The CDR3 is 18 amino acids. The V segment lost 7 bases and the J segment 5 bases; nucleotides outside the gene matches: 18. Germline CDR1 reads SEHNR; CDR2 reads FQNEAQ (reference sequence). DNA of the CDR3: TGTGCCAGCATCCACTATCAGGGGCTAGCGGGAGTAGGAGATACGCAGTATTTT. The encoded protein is CASIHYQGLAGVGDTQYF.

The chain links TRBV4-1 to TRBJ1-4, with 7 bases lining up with TRBD1. Germline assignment: CDR1 MGHRA and CDR2 YSYEKL. Germline trimming cut 4 bases from V and 8 bases from J; bases unmatched to any gene: 10. The CDR3 covers 15 residues. CDR3 nucleotide sequence: TGCGCCAGCAGCCCAGGGGAAGGGGGCTCAGAAAAACTGTTTTTT. It translates to CASSPGEGGSEKLFF.

This clonotype was seen many times. The rearrangement links TRBV7-8 to TRBJ2-7, with D possibly TRBD2 on 6 matching bases. This CDR3 has 19 residues. Trimming removed 1 base from V and 4 bases from J, with 26 bases in between. CDR1 SGHVS and CDR2 FQNEAQ come from the germline V gene. The CDR3 DNA is TGTGCCAGCAGCTTAGGAACTATGTGGGGGAGGCAGGGTATGTACGAGCAGTACTTC. Residues: CASSLGTMWGRQGMYEQYF.

The chain recombines TRBV4-1 with TRBJ1-2; 7 bases match TRBD1. Per the germline V gene, CDR1 is MGHRA and CDR2 is YSYEKL. The V segment lost 3 bases and the J segment 4 bases; nucleotides outside the gene matches: 11. The CDR3 length is 16 residues. In DNA form, the CDR3 reads TGCGCCAGCAGCCATGAAACAGGGGCCAACCCCTATGGCTACACCTTC. This gives the protein CASSHETGANPYGYTF.

The chain uses TRBV12-3 or TRBV12-4 and TRBJ1-5, with D possibly being TRBD1 (5 bases). The CDR3 totals 15 residues. With 6 bases removed from V and 2 bases from J, the gap between germline ends came to 14 bases. The CDR3 here is CASSPRGWGNQPQHF. The CDR3 DNA sequence: TGTGCCAGCAGCCCCCGGGGGTGGGGCAATCAGCCCCAGCATTTT.

The genes are TRBV20-1 and TRBJ2-1; D remains unclear. The CDR3 spans 9 residues. Germline assignment: CDR1 DFQATT and CDR2 SNEGSKA (reference sequence). V was clipped by 3 bases and J by 8 bases, with 2 bases between them. The CDR3 DNA reads as TGCAGTGCTAGTGATGAGCAGTTCTTC. The encoded protein is CSASDEQFF.

The chain has TRBV12-3 or TRBV12-4 and TRBJ1-1; TRBD1 aligns across 8 bases. V lost 5 bases to trimming and J lost 2 bases; unmatched junction nucleotides: 10. The CDR3 length is 16 residues. The CDR3 here is CASSHRSGGTNTEAFF. CDR3 in DNA: TGTGCCAGCAGTCACCGTTCAGGGGGCACTAACACTGAAGCTTTCTTT.

V and J are TRBV12-3 or TRBV12-4 and TRBJ1-4; no definite D call. The CDR3 spans 13 residues. Deletions cut 3 bases from V and 7 bases from J, with 9 bases between. This CDR3 is CASSFSRSEKLFF. In DNA form, the CDR3 reads TGTGCCAGCAGTTTCTCAAGATCTGAAAAACTGTTTTTT.

This clonotype has just a few counts. The V call is TRBV18, the J call TRBJ2-1; D is unclear. The CDR3 is 16 amino acids. V was clipped by 3 bases and J by 1 base, with 13 bases between them. Germline values: CDR1 KGHSH, CDR2 LQKENI. The CDR3 sequence is CASSPLAEISYNEQFF. The CDR3 DNA reads TGTGCCAGCTCACCCCTGGCGGAAATTTCCTACAATGAGCAGTTCTTC. Full variable domain (remainder filled in from reference TRBV18 and TRBJ2-1): NAGVMQNPRHLVRRRGQEARLRCSPMKGHSHVYWYRQLPEEGLKFMVYLQKENIIDESGMPKERFSAEFPKEGPSILRIQQVVRGDSAAYFCASSPLAEISYNEQFFGPGTRLTVL.

This chain connects TRBV20-1 to TRBJ2-2; 10 bases map to TRBD1. This CDR3 is built from 16 residues. With 2 bases clipped from V and 1 base from J, the junction kept 4 bases outside the gene matches. CDR1 is DFQATT, CDR2 SNEGSKA, per germline (reference sequence). The CDR3 spells CSARTRTGGNTGELFF. Written as DNA, the CDR3 is TGCAGTGCTAGAACCCGGACAGGGGGGAACACCGGGGAGCTGTTTTTT.

This clonotype showed up just a few times. This chain uses TRBV7-3 with TRBJ2-3; TRBD2 matches 7 bases. Looked up from germline, CDR1 is SGHTA and CDR2 is FQGTGA. J lost 5 bases, V lost 2 bases, and 7 bases had no gene match. The CDR3 runs 15 residues. The DNA of the CDR3 is TGTGCCAGCAGCTTAGATGCGGGAGCCTTAGATACGCAGTATTTT. This gives the protein CASSLDAGALDTQYF. Together with reference TRBV7-3 and TRBJ2-3, the CDR3 gives the full variable domain: GAGVSQTPSNKVTEKGKYVELRCDPISGHTALYWYRQSLGQGPEFLIYFQGTGAADDSGLPNDRFFAVRPEGSVSTLKIQRTERGDSAVYLCASSLDAGALDTQYFGPGTRLTVL.

The chain carries TRBV4-1 and TRBJ1-2, with D perhaps matching TRBD1 (5 bases). The CDR3 consists of 17 residues. Germline V gene lookup returns CDR1 MGHRA and CDR2 YSYEKL. Trimming cost V 4 bases and J 1 base, with 19 bases left between them. CDR3 in amino acids: CASSPPGRLTLNYGYTF. The CDR3, as DNA: TGCGCCAGCAGCCCCCCGGGACGCCTCACCCTTAACTATGGCTACACCTTC.

J is TRBJ2-5 and V is TRBV7-9, with TRBD1 identical over 8 bases. CDR1 SEHNR and CDR2 FQNEAQ come from the germline V gene (reference sequence). After removal of 3 bases from V and 4 bases from J, the junction contained 1 base not matched to a gene. This CDR3 region has 13 residues. The chain's CDR3 is CASSFDRGETQYF. The CDR3 bases are TGTGCCAGCAGCTTCGACAGGGGAGAGACCCAGTACTTC.

Details on this clonotype: Relative to the germline gene, one junction end is altered; a read error may explain this. The chain employs TRBV7-2 and TRBJ2-7; D is possibly TRBD2 (5 bases). CDR1 and CDR2 from the germline V gene are SGHTA and FQGNSA. The CDR3 sequence is 13 residues long. DNA of the CDR3: TGTGCCGGCAGCTTAGACTATCTCGCGGAGCAGTACTTC. It yields the protein CAGSLDYLAEQYF.

Here the CDR3 reads CASSSRDFSYEQYF. The CDR3 DNA follows: TGTGCCAGCAGTTCCCGGGACTTCTCCTACGAGCAGTACTTC. The chain is built from TRBV28 and TRBJ2-7; a weak D match, TRBD2 (6 bases). Germline CDR1 reads MDHEN; CDR2 reads SYDVKM. Trimming shortened V by 4 bases and J by 0 bases, and 10 bases separated the two germline ends. This CDR3 contains 14 residues.

This clonotype was detected a few times. CDR3 sequence: CASSLDSIFLPGSYEQYF. CDR3 coding DNA: TGTGCCAGCAGCTTAGACTCAATATTTCTTCCCGGGTCCTACGAGCAGTACTTC. The chain carries TRBV7-2 and TRBJ2-7; unclear D gene. The CDR3 runs 18 residues. V was trimmed by 1 base and J by 1 base, leaving 20 bases between them. Looked up from germline, CDR1 is SGHTA and CDR2 is FQGNSA.

The sample holds many counts of this clonotype. The J gene is TRBJ1-1, the V gene TRBV11-2; 9 positions agree with TRBD1. Germline assignment: CDR1 SGHAT and CDR2 FQNNGV. This CDR3 is 14 amino acids long. The ends lost 0 bases at V and 7 bases at J; junction bases unmatched: 3. CDR3 loop: CASSLEGTGFEAFF. The DNA of the CDR3 is TGTGCCAGCAGCTTAGAAGGGACAGGGTTTGAAGCTTTCTTT.

This clonotype showed up many times. The chain is built from TRBV7-2 and TRBJ2-3; TRBD2 aligns across 11 bases. CDR1 and CDR2 (germline): SGHTA, FQGNSA. V trimming: 1 base; J trimming: 2 bases; junction bases outside the gene matches: 8. The CDR3 has 18 amino acids. Written as DNA, the CDR3 is TGTGCCAGCAGCTTAGGATTTCTAGCGGGAGGATACACAGATACGCAGTATTTT. Translation gives CASSLGFLAGGYTDTQYF.

A few counts support this clonotype. The chain is built from TRBV12-3 or TRBV12-4 and TRBJ2-7, with 7 bases identical to TRBD2. V gave up 5 bases and J gave up 7 bases; unmatched junction bases: 23. The CDR3 is made up of 18 amino acids. CDR3 sequence (DNA): TGTGCCAGCAGTGAAACGACGGGCCCGGGACTAAGTAGGTGGGAGCAGTACTTC. Translating gives CASSETTGPGLSRWEQYF.